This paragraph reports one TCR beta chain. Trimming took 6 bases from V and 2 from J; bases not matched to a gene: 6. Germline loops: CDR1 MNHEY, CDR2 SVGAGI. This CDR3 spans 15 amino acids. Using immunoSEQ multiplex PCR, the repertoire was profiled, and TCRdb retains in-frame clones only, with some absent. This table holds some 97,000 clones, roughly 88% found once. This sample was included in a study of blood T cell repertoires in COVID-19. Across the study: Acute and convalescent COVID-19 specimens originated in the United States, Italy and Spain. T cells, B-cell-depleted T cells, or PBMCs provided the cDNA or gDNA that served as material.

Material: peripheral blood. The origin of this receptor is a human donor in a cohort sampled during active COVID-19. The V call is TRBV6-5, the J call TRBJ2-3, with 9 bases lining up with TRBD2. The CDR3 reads CASRRAGGTTDTQYF. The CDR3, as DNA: TGTGCCAGCAGGAGAGCGGGAGGCACCACAGATACGCAGTATTTT.